This TCR beta chain comes out of a study of glioma-infiltrating T cells listed by TCRdb under 2016. Regarding the study in general: Glioma tissue, non-neoplastic brain tissue and matched peripheral blood mononuclear cells were used as sources from which TCR alpha- and beta-chain repertoires were sequenced. To measure divergence between tissue and blood T-cell populations, each tissue-infiltrating repertoire was compared with the peripheral blood repertoire of the same patient. The paired cohort comprised three low-grade glioma patients, several primary glioblastoma patients and three non-glioma patients contributing non-neoplastic brain tissue. What the authors observed across the whole study: Very few CDR3 sequences were shared between tissue and blood, attributed to high CDR3 diversity and limited sampling. VJ-independent divergence between tissue and blood was found to be below expectation in non-neoplastic patients but above expectation in all gliomas, particularly low-grade gliomas. Group comparisons were based on small numbers of patients: three non-neoplastic, three low-grade glioma and several glioblastoma patients.

TCR alpha and beta CDR3 regions were amplified with the iRepertoire nested amplicon-rescue multiplex PCR (arm-PCR) platform from RNA. For one-step reverse transcription and amplification, about 95-450 ng of tissue mRNA or PBMC total RNA was used as input. Following bead purification, Illumina adapters were added by a secondary multiplex PCR, and the libraries were gel-purified between 200 and 400 bp. Libraries carried internal 6-nucleotide barcodes used for demultiplexing. Sequencing of libraries was performed on an Illumina MiSeq with 2x220 or 2x250 nucleotide paired-end reads. In the original analysis: Paired reads were merged with FLASH 1.2.11 and aligned to the GRCh37 human genome with BWA-MEM before extracting TRA and TRB reads. V and J assignment used an IMGT-derived reference of cassette sequences and CDR3 motifs that included pseudogenes. Three-frame translation of reads was performed, and productive CDR3s were defined as those with a C...FGXG motif and no stop codons. A clonotype was defined as a unique combination of a V-J cassette pair and a CDR3 amino acid sequence. Reads were filtered by Hamming distance, thresholded by each sample's sequence error rate in mapped regions. TCRdb reran the public reads through fastp at Q25 and MiXCR, keeping productive beta chains. Every entry covers one CDR3 protein and lists the most common genes and DNA from its rows. The V and J calls reflect TCRdb's pipeline rather than the authors' work. Present in this sample are 100,000 to 150,000 distinct CDR3 sequences, roughly a quarter of which were seen just once. About a quarter of the sample is held by the ten biggest clonotypes.

This clonotype was detected only a few times. Its antigen is still unknown. No much larger clone is present one base from it, and per-base qualities are unavailable. The germline V gene encodes CDR1 SEHNR and CDR2 FQNEAQ (reference sequence). The CDR3 measures 14 amino acids from cysteine to phenylalanine. CDR3 DNA is the only sequence kept; it has 42 bases, read in frame from the first base. V sheds 0 bases and J sheds 1 base, leaving 4 bases between their ends. The material sequenced was glioma tissue, nonneoplastic brain tissue, or PBMCs (not recorded which). The source of this sequence is a human donor with low-grade glioma or glioblastoma, undergoing nonglioma brain surgery, or in good health (not recorded which). The chain couples TRBV7-9 to TRBJ1-5; no D segment can be confidently identified. The sequence in DNA is TGTGCCAGCAGCTTAGCGGAAAGCAATCAGCCCCAGCATTTT. It specifies CASSLAESNQPQHF.